This entry lists 14 T cell receptor beta chains sequenced from one sample in a study of cytomegalovirus exposure and HLA in healthy donors. The study ran its PCR with 60 Vbeta and 13 Jbeta primers. Profiled with immunoSEQ multiplex PCR; TCRdb holds only in-frame clones, not every one. The data show roughly 130,000 clones, with around 70% seen just once and 6% to 8% held by the top ten. Material for sequencing was PBMCs. These TCRs come from a man aged 35 to 55 in good health and CMV-seropositive.

This clone has just a few counts. The chain carries TRBV2 and TRBJ2-2, with TRBD1 matching over 9 bases. V shed 6 bases, J shed 4 bases, and the junction held 6 bases outside the gene matches. Germline V gene lookup returns CDR1 SNHLY and CDR2 FYNNEI. The CDR3 consists of 15 residues. The CDR3 DNA sequence: TGTGCCAGCAGACCCGGGACAGGGTTCACCGGGGAGCTGTTTTTT. This codes for CASRPGTGFTGELFF.

The V gene is TRBV27, the J gene TRBJ1-1; the D gene is possibly TRBD1 (6 bases). The CDR3 runs 17 residues. The germline V and J ends were trimmed by 1 base and 0 bases, with 15 bases remaining between them. Germline V CDR1 and CDR2: MNHEY, SMNVEV (reference sequence). For the CDR3, the DNA is TGTGCCAGCAGTTTATTAGGGGGGGCCGGGGTGAACACTGAAGCTTTCTTT. This encodes CASSLLGGAGVNTEAFF.

This clone was counted between two and nine times. The V gene is TRBV7-9, the J gene TRBJ2-3; tentative D call: TRBD2 (6 bases). The CDR3 contains 15 residues. CDR1 is SEHNR, CDR2 FQNEAQ, per germline (reference sequence). V was cut by 0 bases and J by 2 bases, with 9 bases left in between. Written as DNA, the CDR3 is TGTGCCAGCAGCTTAGCGGACTATTACACAGATACGCAGTATTTT. Translated, it gives CASSLADYYTDTQYF.

The J gene is TRBJ2-7, the V gene TRBV5-1, with D possibly being TRBD2 (6 bases). The CDR3 length is 15 residues. The germline V gene has CDR1 SGHRS and CDR2 YFSETQ. With 5 bases removed from V and 4 bases from J, the gap between germline ends came to 19 bases. The CDR3 loop is CASSPRTAGGYEQYF. The CDR3 bases are TGCGCCAGCAGTCCCCGGACTGCCGGGGGTTACGAGCAGTACTTC.

The chain combines TRBV29-1 with TRBJ2-2; TRBD1 agrees at 8 bases. Germline CDR1 and CDR2: SQVTM and ANQGSEA. The CDR3 is 15 residues long. V lost 2 bases, J lost 6 bases, and 8 bases stayed unmatched. CDR3 amino acids: CSVEPQGASPGELFF. The DNA of the CDR3 is TGCAGCGTTGAACCGCAGGGGGCTTCTCCCGGGGAGCTGTTTTTT.

The rearrangement uses TRBV5-1 and TRBJ2-5; 8 bases line up with TRBD2. CDR3 size: 15 residues. Germline trimming cut 4 bases from V and 3 bases from J; bases unmatched to any gene: 8. Germline V gene sequence: CDR1 SGHRS, CDR2 YFSETQ. CDR3 loop: CASSAAGEPEETQYF. In DNA, the CDR3 is TGCGCCAGCAGCGCAGCGGGGGAGCCCGAAGAGACCCAGTACTTC.

The CDR3 nucleotides are TGCGCCAGCAGCTTGGCTCCGGACAGGAACTATGGCTACACCTTC. Its translation: CASSLAPDRNYGYTF. The chain couples TRBV5-1 to TRBJ1-2, with 7 bases that match TRBD1. With 0 bases clipped from V and 2 bases from J, the junction kept 4 bases outside the gene matches. Germline loops: CDR1 SGHRS, CDR2 YFSETQ. This CDR3 has 15 residues.

The chain joins TRBV28 to TRBJ2-5; tentatively, D is TRBD2 (6 bases). The last part of the DNA fits TRBJ2-7 better; the J call may be wrong. The CDR3 has 11 residues. Germline V gene lookup returns CDR1 MDHEN and CDR2 SYDVKM. The CDR3 sequence: CASRGLYEQYF. In DNA, the CDR3 is TGTGCCAGCAGGGGACTCTACGAGCAGTACTTC.

There are a few counts of this clone. The chain uses TRBV20-1 and TRBJ2-2; no definite D call. CDR1 is DFQATT and CDR2 is SNEGSKA in the germline V gene (reference sequence). The CDR3 runs to 11 residues. Trimming left V 4 bases short and J 5 bases short, with 5 bases between. The CDR3 is CSATGTGELFF. CDR3 bases: TGCAGTGCTACGGGTACCGGGGAGCTGTTTTTT.

The chain combines TRBV28 with TRBJ1-5; D may be TRBD1 (5 bases). CDR1 is MDHEN and CDR2 is SYDVKM in the germline V gene. Trimming left V 2 bases short and J 9 bases short, with 14 bases between. The CDR3 length is 14 residues. The CDR3 region has the DNA TGTGCCAGCAGTTTACTGCAGGGCCCCTCGCCCCAGCATTTT. Translation: CASSLLQGPSPQHF.

This sequence joins TRBV28 and TRBJ1-4, with a tentative D call TRBD1 (5 bases). The CDR3 consists of 13 residues. Germline-derived CDR1 and CDR2 are MDHEN and SYDVKM. V dropped 8 bases and J dropped 8 bases, with 15 bases sitting between them. The CDR3 DNA sequence: TGTGCCAGCTGGGGCGGGGGAGAGGAAAAACTGTTTTTT. It yields the protein CASWGGGEEKLFF. Filled out from reference TRBV28 and TRBJ1-4, the complete variable domain reads DVKVTQSSRYLVKRTGEKVFLECVQDMDHENMFWYRQDPGLGLRLIYFSYDVKMKEKGDIPEGYSVSREKKERFSLILESASTNQTSMYLCASWGGGEEKLFFGSGTQLSVL.

The V call is TRBV23-1, the J call TRBJ1-2; 7 nucleotides align to TRBD1. TRBV23-1 is an ORF, with its function uncertain. This CDR3 has 14 amino acids. V trimming: 3 bases; J trimming: 3 bases; junction bases outside the gene matches: 4. CDR3 sequence: CASSHRRGHYGYTF. The CDR3 coding sequence is TGCGCCAGCAGTCATCGTAGGGGGCACTATGGCTACACCTTC.

CDR3 loop: CAIRWTADYGYTF. In DNA form, the CDR3 reads TGTGCCATCCGCTGGACAGCTGACTATGGCTACACCTTC. The chain is built from TRBV10-3 and TRBJ1-2; the D gene is possibly TRBD1 (6 bases). V dropped 8 bases and J dropped 3 bases, with 13 bases sitting between them. CDR3 length equals 13 residues. CDR1 and CDR2 from the germline V gene are ENHRY and SYGVKD.

This clone was seen only once. V usage is TRBV30 and J usage is TRBJ1-2; D gene ambiguous. The V end lost 1 base, the J end lost 4 bases, and 7 bases lay between the germline ends. This CDR3 has 12 residues. CDR1 and CDR2 (germline): GTSNPN, SVGIG (reference sequence). As DNA, the CDR3 is TGTGCCTGGAGTGGTACAAGCTATGGCTACACCTTC. It yields the protein CAWSGTSYGYTF.